This T cell receptor (beta chain) stems from a study of T-cell reconstitution after alpha-beta-depleted transplantation in children. This clonotype was picked up a small number of times. Its antigen is as yet unknown. Germline V gene data show CDR1 as WSHSY and CDR2 as SAAADI. This CDR3 spans 13 amino acids. Trimming pared 3 bases from V and 4 bases from J, leaving 8 bases between. Preparing the TCRbeta library involved the use of unique molecular identifiers. Via MiXCR, TCRdb re-called the PCR reads, giving one row per CDR3 protein. The sample lists 900,000 or so distinct CDR3 sequences; roughly 15% were seen once. Study-level points and caveats: Recipient T cells and thymic progenitors that survived were the source of the high TCRbeta diversity seen at day 60 in some patients. Hyperexpanded clones declined; after one year, newly produced T cells mostly supplied diversity. After transplant, at about two months, alpha-beta T cells were reportedly derived from several hundred expanded graft clones.

Material: PBMCs, mostly from graft donor cells, obtained 360 days after TCRalphabeta/CD19-depleted stem cell transplant. V usage is TRBV10-2 and J usage is TRBJ2-3; D might be TRBD1 (5 bases). The receptor comes from a male patient between 5 and 17 years old who had a stem cell transplant for acute lymphoblastic leukemia, so the T cells may come from the graft donor. CDR3 DNA sequence: TGCGCCAGCAGTGAACAGGCTGCAGATACGCAGTATTTT. This codes for CASSEQAADTQYF.